These T cell receptor beta chains were read from a single sample in a study of regulatory T cells in long-lasting Graves disease. TCRdb re-called the multiplex PCR reads through MiXCR, storing one row per CDR3 protein. The sample lists 200,000 to 250,000 distinct CDR3 sequences, 18% seen once, with more than 20% in the top ten. The sample in question was peripheral blood mononuclear cells (PBMCs), obtained at new diagnosis, from a patient treated with antithyroid drugs. The receptor set was obtained from a female donor with Graves disease. Each CDR3 is given with its conserved first and last residue. The order of the fields is CDR3 protein, V gene, J gene, CDR3 length.

CDR3 protein: CASSTLAGGYEQYF
V gene: TRBV19
J gene: TRBJ2-7
CDR3 length: 14

CDR3 protein: CASSWPDRGLGKNIQYF
V gene: TRBV5-1
J gene: TRBJ2-4
CDR3 length: 17

CDR3 protein: CASSEGADTEAFF
V gene: TRBV6-2/TRBV6-3
J gene: TRBJ1-1
CDR3 length: 13

CDR3 protein: CASSLSLSLAKNIQYF
V gene: TRBV11-2
J gene: TRBJ2-4
CDR3 length: 16

CDR3 protein: CASSETLTDVYGYTF
V gene: TRBV10-1
J gene: TRBJ1-2
CDR3 length: 15

CDR3 protein: CASSQERRGYEQYF
V gene: TRBV4-3
J gene: TRBJ2-7
CDR3 length: 14

CDR3 protein: CATSAGTVNEQFF
V gene: TRBV15
J gene: TRBJ2-1
CDR3 length: 13

CDR3 protein: CASSYSTGTSGRFF
V gene: TRBV6-2/TRBV6-3
J gene: TRBJ2-1
CDR3 length: 14

CDR3 protein: CASSPTGRGETQYF
V gene: TRBV18
J gene: TRBJ2-5
CDR3 length: 14

CDR3 protein: CASSQVVALTGNEQFF
V gene: TRBV3-1
J gene: TRBJ2-1
CDR3 length: 16

CDR3 protein: CSALTGGSYEQYF
V gene: TRBV20-1
J gene: TRBJ2-7
CDR3 length: 13

CDR3 protein: CASRGTETYGYTF
V gene: TRBV12-3/TRBV12-4
J gene: TRBJ1-2
CDR3 length: 13

CDR3 protein: CASSRAYSNQPQHF
V gene: TRBV6-1
J gene: TRBJ1-5
CDR3 length: 14

CDR3 protein: CSARVSPRLADTQYF
V gene: TRBV20-1
J gene: TRBJ2-3
CDR3 length: 15

CDR3 protein: CASTQGWSREGNIQYF
V gene: TRBV28
J gene: TRBJ2-4
CDR3 length: 16

CDR3 protein: CASSPLLGRGKNEQYF
V gene: TRBV19
J gene: TRBJ2-7
CDR3 length: 16

CDR3 protein: CASGKPGLDYGYTF
V gene: TRBV27
J gene: TRBJ1-2
CDR3 length: 14

CDR3 protein: CASSSGTWGAYGYTF
V gene: TRBV5-5
J gene: TRBJ1-2
CDR3 length: 15

CDR3 protein: CASAYRLAKAGELFF
V gene: TRBV19
J gene: TRBJ2-2
CDR3 length: 15

CDR3 protein: CASSLGHSNEQFF
V gene: TRBV7-3
J gene: TRBJ2-1
CDR3 length: 13

CDR3 protein: CASSLVTEQFF
V gene: TRBV11-3
J gene: TRBJ2-1
CDR3 length: 11